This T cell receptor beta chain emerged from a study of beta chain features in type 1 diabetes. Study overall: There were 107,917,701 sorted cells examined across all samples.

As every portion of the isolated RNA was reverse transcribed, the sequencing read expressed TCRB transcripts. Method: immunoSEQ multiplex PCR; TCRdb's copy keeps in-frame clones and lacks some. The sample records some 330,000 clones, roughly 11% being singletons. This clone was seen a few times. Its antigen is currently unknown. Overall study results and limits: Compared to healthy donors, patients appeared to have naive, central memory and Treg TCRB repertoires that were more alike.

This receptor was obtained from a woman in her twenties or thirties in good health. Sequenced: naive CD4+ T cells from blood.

CDR3 sequence (DNA): TGTGCCAGCAGCTTGGGACTAGCGGGAGTTGAGACCCAGTACTTC. Translation: CASSLGLAGVETQYF. The rearrangement joins TRBV5-4 to TRBJ2-5; TRBD2 matches at 12 bases. Germline trimming cut 0 bases from V and 5 bases from J; bases unmatched to any gene: 2. CDR1 is SGHNT and CDR2 is YYREEE in the germline V gene (reference sequence). This CDR3 region has 15 residues. The full variable domain, rest sourced from reference TRBV5-4 and TRBJ2-5, is ETGVTQSPTHLIKTRGQQVTLRCSSQSGHNTVSWYQQALGQGPQFIFQYYREEENGRGNFPPRFSGLQFPNYSSELNVNALELDDSALYLCASSLGLAGVETQYFGPGTRLLVL.